This TCR beta chain is from a study of blood T cells in healthy people across ages. It was with a sample-barcoded 5' primer and a J-beta primer mix that a second PCR of roughly 7 to 12 cycles was run. Via MiXCR, TCRdb re-called the 5' RACE reads, giving one row per CDR3 protein. The table shows 1.5 million to 2 million distinct CDR3 sequences, with about 50% occurring only once. V lost 0 bases, J lost 4 bases, and 10 bases lay in between. The CDR3 covers 14 residues. The germline gives CDR1 SGHAT, CDR2 FQDESV (reference sequence). This chain connects TRBV11-1 to TRBJ2-7; D is possibly TRBD1 (6 bases). The sequence was obtained from a woman aged 40-49 years in good health. The sample comprised blood. The CDR3 sequence is CASSLAGAVYEQYF. CDR3 DNA: TGTGCCAGCAGCTTAGCGGGGGCCGTTTACGAGCAGTACTTC. Together with reference TRBV11-1 and TRBJ2-7, the CDR3 gives the full variable domain: EAEVAQSPRYKITEKSQAVAFWCDPISGHATLYWYRQILGQGPELLVQFQDESVVDDSQLPKDRFSAERLKGVDSTLKIQPAELGDSAMYLCASSLAGAVYEQYFGPGTRLTVT.